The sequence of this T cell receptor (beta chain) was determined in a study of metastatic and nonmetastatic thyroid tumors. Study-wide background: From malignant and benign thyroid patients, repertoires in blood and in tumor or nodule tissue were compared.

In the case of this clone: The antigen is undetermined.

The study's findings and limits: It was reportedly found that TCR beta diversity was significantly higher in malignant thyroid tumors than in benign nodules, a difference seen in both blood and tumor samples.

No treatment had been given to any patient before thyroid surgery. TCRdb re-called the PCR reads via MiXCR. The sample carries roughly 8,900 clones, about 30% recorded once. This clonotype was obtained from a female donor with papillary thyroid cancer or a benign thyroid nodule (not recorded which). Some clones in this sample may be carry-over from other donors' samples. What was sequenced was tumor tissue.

The CDR3 reads CSARWASGRVNYEQYF. The CDR3 DNA reads TGCAGTGCTAGATGGGCTAGCGGGAGGGTCAACTACGAGCAGTACTTC. The V and J genes are TRBV20-1 and TRBJ2-7; 12 bases map to TRBD2. CDR1 DFQATT and CDR2 SNEGSKA come from the germline V gene (reference sequence). The trim removed 2 bases at V and 3 bases at J, leaving 8 bases unmatched. This CDR3 spans 16 amino acids.